The 20 T cell receptor beta chains reported below all come from one sample, sequenced in a study of T cells after posttransplantation cyclophosphamide. TCRdb keeps only in-frame clones here, not all; method: immunoSEQ multiplex PCR. The data show some 40,000 clones, with none appearing a single time. What was sequenced was PBMCs. All receptors derive from a man younger than 40 in good health and a related stem cell transplant donor.

This clone was seen at least ten times. V is TRBV4-3 and J is TRBJ1-2; D not resolved. In germline, CDR1 is LGHNA, CDR2 YSLEER. The V gene lost 1 base and the J gene lost 4 bases, with 10 bases spanning the gap. The CDR3 consists of 14 residues. The CDR3 sequence is CASSQVLDFYGYTF. The CDR3 DNA reads as TGCGCCAGCAGCCAAGTTCTAGACTTCTATGGCTACACCTTC.

This clone came up many times. The gene calls are TRBV12-3 or TRBV12-4 and TRBJ2-2; 12 nucleotides line up with TRBD2. V was pared by 7 bases and J by 6 bases, with 6 bases of the junction left unmatched. The CDR3 sequence is 15 residues long. The CDR3 DNA follows: TGTGCCAGCATCTCTAGCGGGGGGGCCGCCGGGGAGCTGTTTTTT. This translates into CASISSGGAAGELFF.

This clone was recorded many times. The chain uses TRBV7-2 and TRBJ2-1, with TRBD2 identical over 12 bases. Germline lookup yields CDR1 SGHTA and CDR2 FQGNSA. J gave up 6 bases and V 4 bases, and 10 bases lay outside the gene matches. This CDR3 contains 17 residues. The CDR3 loop reads CASSSVRGLAGGNEQFF. DNA of the CDR3: TGTGCCAGCAGCTCGGTGCGGGGACTAGCGGGCGGCAATGAGCAGTTCTTC.

This clone was seen more than once but under ten times. The chain has TRBV4-1 and TRBJ2-5; 14 positions match TRBD2. Germline V gives CDR1 MGHRA, CDR2 YSYEKL. The junction had 2 bases not matched to a gene; V was cut back by 4 bases and J by 1 base. This CDR3 has 16 amino acids. CDR3 nucleotides: TGCGCCAGCAGCCTGACTAGCGGGGGGGTCCAAGAGACCCAGTACTTC. Translated: CASSLTSGGVQETQYF.

This clone occurred many times. The V call is TRBV19, the J call TRBJ2-7; D may be TRBD1 (5 bases). This CDR3 region has 14 residues. Trimming pared 5 bases from V and 0 bases from J, leaving 11 bases between. The germline gives CDR1 LNHDA, CDR2 SQIVND (reference sequence). DNA of the CDR3: TGTGCCAGTAGTGTTGGGGCGCTCTCCTACGAGCAGTACTTC. This encodes CASSVGALSYEQYF.

Ten or more counts support this clone. The chain links TRBV5-3 to TRBJ2-5; the D gene is possibly TRBD2 (7 bases). TRBV5-3 is annotated as an ORF whose role is uncertain. Trimming pared 2 bases from V and 4 bases from J, leaving 15 bases between. This CDR3 contains 15 residues. The CDR3 here is CARSFPRGAPETQYF. CDR3 nucleotide sequence: TGTGCCAGAAGCTTTCCCCGGGGGGCCCCAGAGACCCAGTACTTC.

In its sample, this clone was seen many times. The rearrangement links TRBV11-2 to TRBJ1-6; D gene ambiguous. Deletions cut 5 bases from V and 4 bases from J, with 6 bases between. The CDR3 consists of 13 residues. Germline values: CDR1 SGHAT, CDR2 FQNNGV. CDR3 amino acids: CASSHRYNSPLHF. CDR3 nucleotides: TGTGCCAGCAGCCACAGATATAATTCACCCCTCCACTTT.

This clone turned up a few times. V usage is TRBV5-1 and J usage is TRBJ2-5, with 12 positions matching TRBD2. The ends lost 3 bases at V and 1 base at J; junction bases unmatched: 7. The CDR3 is 17 residues long. The V gene's germline CDR1 is SGHRS and CDR2 YFSETQ. DNA of the CDR3: TGCGCCAGCAGCTCCTGGACTAGCGGGACTATCCAAGAGACCCAGTACTTC. Amino acid sequence: CASSSWTSGTIQETQYF.

Many counts were recorded for this clone. The rearrangement uses TRBV5-5 and TRBJ1-3; 7 nucleotides agree with TRBD1. Germline CDR1 SGHKS, CDR2 YYEKEE (reference sequence). The CDR3 length is 16 residues. V trimming: 2 bases; J trimming: 0 bases; junction bases outside the gene matches: 5. The CDR3 sequence: CASSLLGQSSGNTIYF. The CDR3 DNA is TGTGCCAGCAGCTTACTGGGACAGTCCTCTGGAAACACCATATATTTT.

The sample holds many counts of this clone. The V gene is TRBV6-6, the J gene TRBJ2-1; 8 nucleotides align to TRBD1. The J segment lost 7 bases and the V segment lost 5 bases, leaving 10 bases of the junction unmatched. There are 15 residues in the CDR3. Germline-derived CDR1 and CDR2 are MNHNY and SVGAGI (reference sequence). The CDR3 loop is CASSLPTGERNEQFF. The CDR3, as DNA: TGTGCCAGCAGTCTCCCGACAGGGGAAAGAAATGAGCAGTTCTTC.

This clone was counted ten times or more. Other DNA sequences in the sample encode the same CDR3. The gene calls are TRBV18 and TRBJ2-7; TRBD2 agrees at 12 bases. Germline CDR1 KGHSH, CDR2 LQKENI. The CDR3 sequence is 15 residues long. The trim removed 0 bases at V and 3 bases at J, leaving 0 bases unmatched. The CDR3 nucleotides are TGTGCCAGCTCACCACCGACTAGCGGGGGCTACGAGCAGTACTTC. Encoded protein: CASSPPTSGGYEQYF.

This clone was detected ten times or more. The same CDR3 can be traced to other DNA sequences in this sample. The chain links TRBV19 to TRBJ1-5; a possible D gene is TRBD1 (6 bases). CDR1 and CDR2 (germline): LNHDA, SQIVND (reference sequence). V dropped 4 bases and J dropped 0 bases, with 7 bases sitting between them. This CDR3 has 14 residues. The CDR3 DNA is TGTGCCAGTAGTAGGACAGATAGCAATCAGCCCCAGCATTTT. Encoded protein: CASSRTDSNQPQHF.

V and J are TRBV7-3 and TRBJ2-3, with 15 bases aligning to TRBD2. Germline V gene lookup returns CDR1 SGHTA and CDR2 FQGTGA. The CDR3 covers 19 residues. V trimming: 4 bases; J trimming: 3 bases; junction bases outside the gene matches: 11. The CDR3 nucleotides are TGTGCCAGCAGCTCCGGACTAGCGGGGGGGAGAGAACGAACAGATACGCAGTATTTT. Protein product: CASSSGLAGGRERTDTQYF.

This clone occurred many times. The chain links TRBV12-3 or TRBV12-4 to TRBJ1-5; no clear D. The ends were cut back, 7 bases at V and 6 bases at J, with 16 bases in the middle. The CDR3 is 14 amino acids. The CDR3 protein is CASTEGLIGQPQHF. CDR3 DNA sequence: TGTGCCAGCACCGAGGGTTTAATTGGTCAGCCCCAGCATTTT.

There are a few counts of this clone. This chain uses TRBV4-2 with TRBJ1-1; no clear D gene. The germline V gene encodes CDR1 LGHNA and CDR2 YNFKEQ. V gave up 1 base and J gave up 5 bases, with 20 bases separating them. The CDR3 runs 17 residues. The CDR3 protein is CASSQGAVEVLETEAFF. CDR3 bases: TGTGCCAGCAGCCAAGGGGCAGTGGAGGTCCTGGAGACTGAAGCTTTCTTT.

This clone appeared many times. V usage is TRBV5-1 and J usage is TRBJ2-1, with 11 bases lining up with TRBD2. There are 15 residues in the CDR3. J gave up 5 bases and V 4 bases, and 5 bases lay outside the gene matches. Per germline, CDR1 SGHRS and CDR2 YFSETQ. CDR3 sequence reads: CASSPWGLADNEQFF. DNA of the CDR3: TGCGCCAGCAGCCCCTGGGGACTAGCGGACAATGAGCAGTTCTTC.

This clone showed up many times. The chain links TRBV28 to TRBJ1-1, with D perhaps TRBD1 (6 bases). The CDR3 loop spans 15 amino acids. V was trimmed by 6 bases and J by 3 bases, leaving 17 bases between them. CDR1 MDHEN and CDR2 SYDVKM come from the germline V gene. Here the CDR3 reads CASRGNREGDTEAFF. As DNA, the CDR3 is TGTGCCAGCAGGGGGAACAGGGAAGGAGACACTGAAGCTTTCTTT.

There are many counts of this clone. The V and J genes are TRBV9 and TRBJ1-3; TRBD1 matches at 8 bases. Germline values: CDR1 SGDLS, CDR2 YYNGEE. Trimming cost V 3 bases and J 2 bases; bases outside gene matches: 13. The CDR3 is made up of 18 amino acids. The CDR3 DNA sequence: TGTGCCAGCAGCGCGAACCCCGGGCAGGGGGCAACTGGAAACACCATATATTTT. Protein sequence: CASSANPGQGATGNTIYF.

This clone was counted many times. The chain uses TRBV5-1 and TRBJ1-1; 9 nucleotides agree with TRBD1. Trimming removed 6 bases from V and 3 bases from J; junction bases left unmatched: 6. This CDR3 spans 14 amino acids. In germline, CDR1 is SGHRS, CDR2 YFSETQ. The DNA of the CDR3 is TGCGCCAGCAATCCAGGGACAGGGCACACTGAAGCTTTCTTT. Amino acid sequence: CASNPGTGHTEAFF.

The table lists this clone with many counts. V gene TRBV5-1 combines with J gene TRBJ2-1; TRBD1 is a possible D gene (6 bases). The CDR3 spans 19 residues. Germline V gene sequence: CDR1 SGHRS, CDR2 YFSETQ. V dropped 0 bases and J dropped 1 base, with 20 bases sitting between them. CDR3 region: CASSLARGLAGQSYNEQFF. CDR3 coding DNA: TGCGCCAGCAGCTTGGCTAGGGGGTTGGCGGGTCAGTCCTACAATGAGCAGTTCTTC.